These T cell receptor beta chains were read from a single sample in a study of CD8+ T cells in alopecia areata. Using immunoSEQ multiplex PCR, the repertoire was profiled, and TCRdb retains in-frame clones only, with some absent. The sample gives hundreds of thousands of clones, about two fifths of which show up once; 0.48% is in the top ten. The sample was CD4+ T cells sorted from blood, taken at approximately week 30, from a patient treated with tofacitinib. All receptors come from a human donor with alopecia areata. The CDR3 runs from the conserved cysteine through the conserved F or W. A D gene is named only where the DNA matches it firmly. Clone size is not always given. Where it is, it says once, few, many or a class for expanded clones.

>few|TRBV2|TRBJ2-3|TRBD2
CASSEERGGTDTQYF
TGTGCCAGCAGTGAAGAGCGGGGGGGCACAGATACGCAGTATTTT
>few|TRBV5-1|TRBJ1-1|NA
CASSFQGTNTEAFF
TGCGCCAGCAGCTTTCAGGGTACGAACACTGAAGCTTTCTTT
>NA|TRBV19|TRBJ2-2|NA
CASSDGTYGTGELFF
TGTGCCAGTAGTGACGGGACATACGGAACCGGGGAGCTGTTTTTT
>NA|TRBV25-1|TRBJ2-1|TRBD1
CASSDNRGSYNEQFF
TGTGCCAGCAGCGATAACAGGGGATCCTACAATGAGCAGTTCTTC
>few|TRBV2|TRBJ2-7|NA
CASSAGRRQYF
TGTGCCAGCAGCGCGGGACGGAGGCAGTACTTC
>NA|TRBV5-1|TRBJ2-3|NA
CASSHSDRSTDTQYF
TGCGCCAGCAGTCACTCCGACAGGTCCACAGATACGCAGTATTTT
>NA|TRBV19|TRBJ2-6|NA
CASRSSFSGANVLTF
TGTGCCAGTAGATCGAGTTTCTCTGGGGCCAACGTCCTGACTTTC
>NA|TRBV5-1|TRBJ2-5|TRBD1
CASRRRTGETQYF
TGCGCCAGCAGACGCCGGACAGGGGAGACCCAGTACTTC
>few|TRBV18|TRBJ2-1|NA
CASSPNTVLNEQFF
TGTGCCAGCTCACCAAATACGGTGCTCAATGAGCAGTTCTTC
>NA|TRBV5-5|TRBJ1-5|NA
CASSLDRYSNQPQHF
TGTGCCAGCAGCCTGGACAGATATAGCAATCAGCCCCAGCATTTT
>few|TRBV4-1|TRBJ2-7|NA
CASSQVRQSYEQYF
TGCGCCAGCAGCCAAGTTCGACAGTCCTACGAGCAGTACTTC
>NA|TRBV5-1|TRBJ2-6|TRBD1
CASQDRGKGTGANVLTF
TGCGCCAGCCAAGACAGGGGCAAAGGAACTGGGGCCAACGTCCTGACTTTC
>NA|TRBV30|TRBJ2-4|NA
CAWSVQNIQYF
TGTGCCTGGAGTGTACAGAACATTCAGTACTTC
>NA|TRBV2|TRBJ1-2|NA
CASSEWGSGYTF
TGTGCCAGCAGTGAGTGGGGGAGCGGCTACACCTTC
>NA|TRBV5-5|TRBJ1-2|NA
CASSLEPGTLSYTF
TGTGCCAGCAGCTTGGAGCCAGGGACTTTAAGCTACACCTTC
>once|TRBV10-2|TRBJ2-7|TRBD2
CASSDYRPAGPYEQYF
TGCGCCAGCAGTGATTACCGCCCAGCGGGGCCCTACGAGCAGTACTTC
>NA|TRBV5-1|TRBJ1-5|NA
CASSSEGHSNQPQHF
TGCGCCAGCAGCTCGGAGGGACACAGCAATCAGCCCCAGCATTTT
>NA|TRBV6-5|TRBJ1-3|NA
CASSYSTGDTIYF
TGTGCCAGCAGTTACTCGACTGGGGACACCATATATTTT
>few|TRBV5-1|TRBJ2-3|TRBD2
CASSPPGLAGVGADTQYF
TGCGCCAGCAGCCCGCCGGGACTAGCGGGAGTTGGGGCAGATACGCAGTATTTT
>few|TRBV29-1|TRBJ2-1|TRBD2
CSVAPRLAGGNEQFF
TGCAGCGTTGCGCCGAGGCTAGCGGGTGGCAATGAGCAGTTCTTC
>NA|TRBV30|TRBJ1-2|NA
CAWSVFQDYGYTF
TGTGCCTGGAGTGTTTTTCAAGACTATGGCTACACCTTC
>NA|TRBV7-8|TRBJ1-1|NA
CASSIEWASTEAFF
TGTGCCAGCAGCATCGAATGGGCGAGCACTGAAGCTTTCTTT
>NA|TRBV23-1|TRBJ1-2|NA
CASSQSGGAEHYGYTF
TGCGCCAGCAGTCAATCGGGGGGCGCCGAGCACTATGGCTACACCTTC
>few|TRBV6-1|TRBJ1-6|NA
CASSEAWGLRGEALHF
TGTGCCAGCAGTGAAGCCTGGGGCCTCAGGGGTGAGGCCCTCCACTTT
>few|TRBV15|TRBJ2-1|TRBD2
CATSSGSGSKDEQFF
TGTGCCACCAGCAGTGGTAGCGGGAGTAAGGATGAGCAGTTCTTC
>few|TRBV7-9|TRBJ1-4|NA
CASSLSGREKLFF
TGTGCCAGCAGCTTGAGCGGCCGGGAAAAACTGTTTTTT
>NA|TRBV20-1|TRBJ1-4|NA
CSAAFNEKLFF
TGCAGTGCCGCCTTTAATGAAAAACTGTTTTTT
>NA|TRBV7-8|TRBJ1-2|TRBD1
CASSSSGQGNYGYTF
TGTGCCAGCAGCTCCTCCGGACAGGGCAACTATGGCTACACCTTC